This T cell receptor (beta chain) appears in the sequencing data of a study of HIV-infected patients and healthy controls. Follow-up blood was drawn about 14 weeks, roughly three months, after antiretroviral therapy began. All unsorted peripheral T cells were captured because whole blood was used without fractionation. This clonotype was detected ten times or more. Its antigen is as yet unknown. 500 ng RNA was reverse transcribed with alpha and beta constant-region primers. Alpha and beta chain libraries were made separately by chain-specific third strand synthesis with multiplexing indices. MiXCR was run by TCRdb on the 5' RACE reads, yielding one entry per CDR3 protein. The profile shows around 20,000 distinct CDR3 sequences, 8.5% of them singletons. Whole-study results and caveats: HIV+ repertoires were severely depleted of MAIT alpha-chain CDR3s, unlike healthy controls.

CDR1 KGHDR and CDR2 SFDVKD come from the germline V gene. Trimming at V came to 4 bases and at J to 0 bases, leaving 10 bases not matched to a gene. The CDR3 length is 17 residues. The clonotype comes from an adult with HIV infection. Source: blood, taken during antiretroviral therapy. This sequence joins TRBV24-1 and TRBJ2-5; TRBD1 agrees at 7 bases. The CDR3 nucleotides read TGTGCCACCAGTGAACCCCCGGGACAGATACACCAAGAGACCCAGTACTTC. Its translation: CATSEPPGQIHQETQYF.